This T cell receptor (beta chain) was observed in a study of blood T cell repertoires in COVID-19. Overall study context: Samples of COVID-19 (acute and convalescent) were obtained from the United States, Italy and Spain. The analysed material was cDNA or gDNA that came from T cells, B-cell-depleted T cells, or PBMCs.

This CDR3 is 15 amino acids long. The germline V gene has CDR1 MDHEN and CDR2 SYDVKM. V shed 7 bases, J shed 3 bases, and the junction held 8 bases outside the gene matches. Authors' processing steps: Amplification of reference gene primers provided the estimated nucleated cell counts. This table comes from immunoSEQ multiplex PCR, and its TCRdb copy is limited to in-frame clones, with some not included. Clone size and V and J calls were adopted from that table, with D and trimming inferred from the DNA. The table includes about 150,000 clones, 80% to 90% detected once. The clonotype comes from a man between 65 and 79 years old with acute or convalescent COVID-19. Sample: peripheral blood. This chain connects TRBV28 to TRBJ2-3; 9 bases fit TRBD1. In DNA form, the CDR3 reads TGTGCCAGCATCTATGGGGACAGGGCGACAGATACGCAGTATTTT. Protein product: CASIYGDRATDTQYF.